This T cell receptor beta chain is from a study of cytomegalovirus exposure and HLA in healthy donors. The V gene lost 1 base and the J gene lost 10 bases, with 11 bases spanning the gap. CDR1 LGHNA and CDR2 YSLEER come from the germline V gene. This CDR3 spans 13 amino acids. Study results and limitations: Accurate HLA-A and HLA-B prediction from TCR beta sequences was reported for most subjects. The study labeled roughly 160 TCR beta chains cytomegalovirus-associated. Among donors in an Asian-associated ancestry cluster, a later analysis reportedly found fewer N-insertions than the approximately 700-donor mean. In a later analysis, TCR beta V- and J-gene trimming was associated with a missense DCLRE1C variant.

Concerning this clone itself: What it binds is unknown.

13 Jbeta primers and 60 Vbeta primers were used for the PCR. The protocol was immunoSEQ multiplex PCR, while the TCRdb copy is restricted to in-frame clones and leaves out a portion. In the table there are just under 250,000 clones, more than 75% of which are singletons. The V call is TRBV4-3, the J call TRBJ2-1; D gene uncertain. Source material: PBMCs. This sequence was found in a woman aged 40 to 55 in good health and CMV-seropositive. CDR3 bases: TGCGCCAGCAGCCAAGCAGTCGACGGGGAGCAGTTCTTC. Translating it yields CASSQAVDGEQFF.